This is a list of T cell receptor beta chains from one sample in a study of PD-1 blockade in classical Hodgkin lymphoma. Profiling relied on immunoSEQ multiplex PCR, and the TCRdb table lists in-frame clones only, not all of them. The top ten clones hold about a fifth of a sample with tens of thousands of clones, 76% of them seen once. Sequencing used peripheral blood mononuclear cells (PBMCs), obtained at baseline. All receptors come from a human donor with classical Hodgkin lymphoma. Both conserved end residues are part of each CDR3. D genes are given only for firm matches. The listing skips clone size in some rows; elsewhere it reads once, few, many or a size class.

CASSLDRGQPQHF | TGTGCCAGCAGCTTAGATCGGGGTCAGCCCCAGCATTTT | TRBV11-2 | NA | NA | TRBJ1-5
CASSLGHLGEQYF | TGCGCCAGCAGCCTGGGACACCTGGGTGAGCAGTACTTC | TRBV5-1 | NA | NA | TRBJ2-7
CASIPGRLSNQPQHF | TGTGCCAGCATTCCCGGGAGACTTAGCAATCAGCCCCAGCATTTT | TRBV6-1 | NA | NA | TRBJ1-5
CASSSVLDEQFF | TGTGCCAGCAGTTCCGTTCTCGATGAGCAGTTCTTC | TRBV28 | NA | NA | TRBJ2-1
CASSPQTLFTEAFF | TGTGCCAGCTCACCACAAACTCTGTTTACTGAAGCTTTCTTT | TRBV18 | once | NA | TRBJ1-1
CASSPTTGGHYGYTF | TGTGCCAGCAGCCCTACGACAGGGGGACACTATGGCTACACCTTC | TRBV9 | NA | TRBD1 | TRBJ1-2
CSVLRREYAGELFF | TGCAGCGTTTTACGGCGGGAGTATGCCGGGGAGCTGTTTTTT | TRBV29-1 | NA | TRBD2 | TRBJ2-2
CASSLRTGVGQTQYF | TGTGCCAGCAGCTTACGGACAGGGGTGGGGCAGACCCAGTACTTC | TRBV7-2 | NA | TRBD1 | TRBJ2-5
CASSRQGGETQYF | TGTGCCAGCAGTCGACAGGGCGGAGAGACCCAGTACTTC | TRBV27 | NA | TRBD1 | TRBJ2-5
CASSPGGTTDTQYF | TGTGCCAGCAGCCCCGGGGGAACGACAGATACGCAGTATTTT | TRBV7-3 | few | NA | TRBJ2-3
CASSLPPQGRSYNEQFF | TGTGCCAGCAGTTTACCTCCTCAGGGCCGGTCCTACAATGAGCAGTTCTTC | TRBV27 | NA | NA | TRBJ2-1
CASSLTGGNEKLFF | TGTGCCAGCAGCCTGACAGGTGGGAATGAAAAACTGTTTTTT | TRBV28 | few | NA | TRBJ1-4
CASSYGLTYGYTF | TGTGCCAGCAGTTACGGACTGACCTATGGCTACACCTTC | TRBV6-5 | NA | NA | TRBJ1-2
CASSPDRASTGELFF | TGTGCCAGCAGCCCCGACAGGGCGAGCACCGGGGAGCTGTTTTTT | TRBV5-4 | NA | TRBD1 | TRBJ2-2
CASSQDKLNTGELFF | TGCGCCAGCAGCCAAGATAAACTTAACACCGGGGAGCTGTTTTTT | TRBV4-3 | NA | NA | TRBJ2-2
CASSIPRTSGRGANNEQFF | TGTGCCAGTAGTATCCCTCGGACTAGCGGGAGAGGAGCCAATAATGAGCAGTTCTTC | TRBV19 | NA | TRBD2 | TRBJ2-1
CASSERGLWETNEKLFF | TGTGCCAGCAGTGAAAGGGGTCTCTGGGAAACTAATGAAAAACTGTTTTTT | TRBV6-1 | NA | NA | TRBJ1-4
CASSGGQGKETQYF | TGTGCCAGCAGTGGGGGGCAGGGGAAAGAGACCCAGTACTTC | TRBV2 | NA | NA | TRBJ2-5
CASGLVEGREEQFF | TGTGCTAGTGGTTTGGTAGAGGGGCGGGAGGAGCAGTTCTTC | TRBV12-5 | NA | TRBD2 | TRBJ2-1
CAWSSWGTRGDNEQFF | TGTGCCTGGAGTTCCTGGGGGACTAGGGGGGACAATGAGCAGTTCTTC | TRBV30 | NA | TRBD2 | TRBJ2-1
CASRGYSNQPQHF | TGTGCCAGCAGGGGGTATAGCAATCAGCCCCAGCATTTT | TRBV5-4 | NA | NA | TRBJ1-5
CASSFGQGRPPLHF | TGTGCCAGCAGTTTCGGACAGGGTAGGCCACCCCTCCACTTT | TRBV28 | NA | TRBD1 | TRBJ1-6
CASSLAQTGGYTF | TGTGCCAGCAGCTTGGCCCAAACGGGAGGCTACACCTTC | TRBV5-8 | NA | NA | TRBJ1-2
CASSPTGTVSVGYTF | TGCGCCAGCAGCCCAACCGGGACAGTTTCAGTGGGCTACACCTTC | TRBV5-1 | once | TRBD1 | TRBJ1-2
CAWIAGVDQPQHF | TGTGCCTGGATAGCGGGGGTAGATCAGCCCCAGCATTTT | TRBV30 | NA | NA | TRBJ1-5
CASSVAWAGGPGREQFF | TGTGCCAGCAGCGTAGCGTGGGCAGGGGGCCCGGGGCGGGAGCAGTTCTTC | TRBV9 | NA | TRBD1 | TRBJ2-1
CASSLALGSMRRNEQFF | TGTGCCAGCAGCTTAGCCTTGGGGAGCATGCGGAGGAATGAGCAGTTCTTC | TRBV11-2 | few | NA | TRBJ2-1
CASSYSFPAANYGYTF | TGTGCCAGCAGTTACTCGTTTCCCGCAGCCAACTATGGCTACACCTTC | TRBV6-5 | NA | NA | TRBJ1-2
CAWSGVGGNQPQHF | TGTGCCTGGAGTGGGGTGGGAGGCAATCAGCCCCAGCATTTT | TRBV30 | NA | NA | TRBJ1-5
CASSQDDQQSYEQYF | TGCGCCAGCAGCCAAGATGATCAACAGAGCTACGAGCAGTACTTC | TRBV4-3 | NA | NA | TRBJ2-7
CASSDLGTSGRGSYNEQFF | TGTGCCAGCAGTGACCTCGGGACTAGCGGGAGGGGGTCCTACAATGAGCAGTTCTTC | TRBV27 | NA | TRBD2 | TRBJ2-1
CASSSGAGFNQPQHF | TGTGCCAGCAGCTCGGGGGCAGGTTTCAATCAGCCCCAGCATTTT | TRBV7-9 | once | NA | TRBJ1-5
CASSLKAPGLSEAFF | TGTGCCAGCAGTTTGAAGGCTCCCGGGCTTAGTGAAGCTTTCTTT | TRBV27 | NA | NA | TRBJ1-1
CASGHRGGGDTQYF | TGTGCCAGTGGCCACAGGGGCGGGGGAGATACGCAGTATTTT | TRBV19 | NA | NA | TRBJ2-3
CASSWTSRSSYEQYF | TGTGCCAGCAGCTGGACTAGCCGGAGCTCCTACGAGCAGTACTTC | TRBV7-2 | NA | TRBD2 | TRBJ2-7
CASSWTPPMGDTF | TGTGCCAGCAGTTGGACGCCACCTATGGGGGACACCTTC | TRBV28 | NA | NA | TRBJ1-2
CASSPDPGLRTEAFF | TGTGCCAGCAGCCCTGACCCGGGGTTAAGGACTGAAGCTTTCTTT | TRBV6-5 | NA | NA | TRBJ1-1
CASSIRESSTDTQYF | TGCGCCAGCAGCATCCGGGAGTCTAGCACAGATACGCAGTATTTT | TRBV5-1 | NA | NA | TRBJ2-3
CAWSVRPFSTDTQYF | TGTGCCTGGAGTGTACGACCGTTCAGCACAGATACGCAGTATTTT | TRBV30 | NA | NA | TRBJ2-3
CASSLEGLAGYEQYF | TGTGCCAGCAGCTTAGAGGGACTAGCGGGATACGAGCAGTACTTC | TRBV11-2 | NA | TRBD2 | TRBJ2-7
CASSLVGGPIQETQYF | TGTGCCAGCAGCTTAGTCGGCGGACCTATACAAGAGACCCAGTACTTC | TRBV7-2 | few | NA | TRBJ2-5
CASTFGTGEGTQYF | TGTGCCAGCACTTTCGGGACAGGGGAAGGGACCCAGTACTTC | TRBV7-9 | NA | TRBD1 | TRBJ2-5
CASSFYLSESDTQYF | TGTGCCAGCAGCTTTTATCTATCGGAGTCAGATACGCAGTATTTT | TRBV11-2 | NA | NA | TRBJ2-3
CASSLERQAYEQYF | TGTGCCAGCAGCTTAGAGAGACAGGCCTACGAGCAGTACTTC | TRBV11-2 | NA | NA | TRBJ2-7
CASSIQQGAGHGYTF | TGTGCCAGTAGTATCCAACAGGGAGCAGGCCATGGCTACACCTTC | TRBV19 | many | NA | TRBJ1-2
CASSPPVRTYNEQFF | TGTGCCAGTAGTCCCCCGGTGAGGACCTACAATGAGCAGTTCTTC | TRBV19 | once | NA | TRBJ2-1
CASYRESGEAFF | TGTGCCAGCTACCGGGAGTCGGGGGAGGCGTTCTTC | TRBV28 | NA | NA | TRBJ2-1
CASSHPGLEAKNIQYF | TGTGCCAGCAGCCATCCGGGCCTCGAGGCCAAAAACATTCAGTACTTC | TRBV14 | NA | NA | TRBJ2-4
CASRPPSEQETQYF | TGTGCCAGCAGGCCTCCTAGCGAGCAAGAGACCCAGTACTTC | TRBV28 | NA | NA | TRBJ2-5
CASSERVSYEQYF | TGTGCCAGCAGTGAAAGGGTTTCCTACGAGCAGTACTTC | TRBV2 | NA | NA | TRBJ2-7
CASSPRTGAPGELFF | TGTGCCAGCAGCCCACGGACAGGGGCGCCCGGGGAGCTGTTTTTT | TRBV28 | NA | TRBD1 | TRBJ2-2
CASSHHTSSETQYF | TGTGCCAGCAGCCATCATACTAGTTCTGAGACCCAGTACTTC | TRBV7-3 | few | NA | TRBJ2-5
CASSLAGGSPLHF | TGTGCCAGCAGCTTAGCGGGGGGCTCACCCCTCCACTTT | TRBV7-9 | NA | NA | TRBJ1-6